The 7 T cell receptor beta chains in this list originate from one sample, sequenced in a study of lymphopenia after photon versus proton radiotherapy. Generated by immunoSEQ multiplex PCR, the TCRdb table keeps only in-frame clones and is missing some. The data show 55,000 to 75,000 clones, approximately 91% seen once. Source: peripheral blood, taken from a patient treated with photon-based radiotherapy. The receptor set was obtained from a woman between 65 and 79 years old with pancreatic cancer.

As concerns this clone: An end of the junction does not agree with germline; a read error may underlie this. J is TRBJ2-3 and V is TRBV4-1; maybe TRBD1 (6 bases). This CDR3 region has 14 residues. Per germline, CDR1 MGHRA and CDR2 YSYEKL. Here the CDR3 DNA reads TGCGCCAGCAGCCAAGAGGATGCGACAGGTACGCAGTATTTT. Translating it yields CASSQEDATGTQYF.

The chain has TRBV5-6 and TRBJ1-4, with a weak D call TRBD1 (5 bases). Germline V gives CDR1 SGHDT, CDR2 YYEEEE. Trimming left V 5 bases short and J 4 bases short, with 12 bases between. The CDR3 sequence is 14 residues long. The CDR3 here is CASSPTADNEKLFF. The DNA of the CDR3 is TGTGCCAGCAGTCCGACAGCGGATAATGAAAAACTGTTTTTT. The variable domain in full, with the rest retrieved from reference TRBV5-6 and TRBJ1-4, is DAGVTQSPTHLIKTRGQQVTLRCSPKSGHDTVSWYQQALGQGPQFIFQYYEEEERQRGNFPDRFSGHQFPNYSSELNVNALLLGDSALYLCASSPTADNEKLFFGSGTQLSVL.

Only one count was recorded for this clone. The chain recombines TRBV5-4 with TRBJ1-1; 9 bases match TRBD1. Germline V gives CDR1 SGHNT, CDR2 YYREEE (reference sequence). The CDR3 extends over 15 amino acids. With 4 bases clipped from V and 6 bases from J, the junction kept 10 bases outside the gene matches. The DNA for the CDR3 is TGTGCCAGCAGCGCCGAGACAGGGGGGATTGCTGAAGCTTTCTTT. Translation gives CASSAETGGIAEAFF. The entire variable domain, with the rest obtained from reference TRBV5-4 and TRBJ1-1, is as follows: ETGVTQSPTHLIKTRGQQVTLRCSSQSGHNTVSWYQQALGQGPQFIFQYYREEENGRGNFPPRFSGLQFPNYSSELNVNALELDDSALYLCASSAETGGIAEAFFGQGTRLTVV.

The chain combines TRBV7-6 with TRBJ1-5; D is possibly TRBD1 (6 bases). This CDR3 comprises 15 residues. In germline, CDR1 is SGHVS, CDR2 FNYEAQ. Trimming left V 1 base short and J 4 bases short, with 11 bases between. The CDR3 region has the DNA TGTGCCAGCAGCTTAGGAGGGACACCGAATCAGCCCCAGCATTTT. Translation gives CASSLGGTPNQPQHF.

The chain is built from TRBV7-9 and TRBJ2-3; D perhaps matches TRBD1 (6 bases). The V end lost 3 bases, the J end lost 3 bases, and 16 bases lay between the germline ends. This CDR3 contains 16 residues. CDR1 SEHNR and CDR2 FQNEAQ come from the germline V gene (reference sequence). The CDR3 loop is CASSLIRGARTDTQYF. DNA of the CDR3: TGTGCCAGCAGCTTGATCAGGGGAGCGAGAACAGATACGCAGTATTTT.

V usage is TRBV28 and J usage is TRBJ1-5, with D uncertain. V gave up 6 bases and J gave up 7 bases, with 10 bases separating them. The CDR3 is 12 amino acids. In germline, CDR1 is MDHEN, CDR2 SYDVKM. CDR3 DNA sequence: TGTGCCAGCAGCCCCTCCCAGCAGCCCCAGCATTTT. Translation: CASSPSQQPQHF.

The CDR3 coding sequence is TGCGCCAGCAGCCCGGGACAGGGGGCATACGAGCAGTACTTC. The encoded protein is CASSPGQGAYEQYF. The chain employs TRBV4-1 and TRBJ2-7; 12 bases fit TRBD1. This CDR3 has 14 amino acids. In germline, CDR1 is MGHRA, CDR2 YSYEKL. V was pared by 4 bases and J by 4 bases, with 2 bases of the junction left unmatched.